In its sample, the clone carrying this T cell receptor beta chain was seen a few times. Peripheral blood, around 9.4 milliliters per donor, was collected. The length of the CDR3 is 13 residues. The ends lost 6 bases at V and 7 bases at J; junction bases unmatched: 6. The germline V gene has CDR1 MNHNY and CDR2 SVGAGI (reference sequence). These data come from a study of blood T cells in healthy people across ages. It was with a sample-barcoded 5' primer and a J-beta primer mix that a second PCR of about 6 to 12 cycles was run. TCRdb itself ran the 5' RACE reads through MiXCR, one entry per CDR3 protein. The data contain under 2,000,000 distinct CDR3 sequences, about 49% of them singletons.

This chain uses TRBV6-6 with TRBJ2-1; 7 nucleotides align to TRBD2. The material sequenced was blood. The sequence derives from a woman between 35 and 50 years old in good health. CDR3 nucleotide sequence: TGTGCCAGCAGGGGGGAGGGTGGAAATGAGCAGTTCTTC. It codes for CASRGEGGNEQFF.